The rows below give T cell receptor beta chains drawn from one sample of a study of blood T cell repertoires in COVID-19. TCRdb's table, derived via immunoSEQ multiplex PCR, lists solely in-frame clones and lacks some. The sample consists of roughly 250,000 clones, roughly 80% of them appearing once. The sample comprised peripheral blood. All receptors come from a woman aged 80 or older with active or convalescent COVID-19. Each CDR3 is given with its conserved first and last residue. Fields, in order: CDR3 DNA, CDR3 protein, clone size, V gene, J gene, D gene. A D gene is named only where the DNA matches it firmly. The size entry is marked missing in some rows and otherwise reads once, few, many or a size class.

TGTGCCAGTAGTACCCACAAGCGGGCACTTAATTCACCCCTCCACTTT	CASSTHKRALNSPLHF	few	TRBV19	TRBJ1-6	.
TGTGCCAGCAGCCCAATGGGACAGGGGACCTACGAGCAGTACTTC	CASSPMGQGTYEQYF	.	TRBV6-5	TRBJ2-7	TRBD1
TGTGCCAGTAGTATTTACAGGGGGCTCTATGGCTACACCTTC	CASSIYRGLYGYTF	.	TRBV19	TRBJ1-2	TRBD1
TGCGCCAGCAGCGGAGGGACAGGGATCGGTGGCACTGAAGCTTTCTTT	CASSGGTGIGGTEAFF	once	TRBV5-1	TRBJ1-1	TRBD1
TGTGCCAGTAGCAGGGGACAGGGAAACACCGGGGAGCTGTTTTTT	CASSRGQGNTGELFF	.	TRBV19	TRBJ2-2	TRBD1
TGTGCCAGCAGCCCCTTTAGCGAGGGAAACACCATATATTTT	CASSPFSEGNTIYF	.	TRBV3-1/TRBV3-2	TRBJ1-3	.
TGTGCCAGCAGTTACTCACTCGGCGGCCAAGAGACCCAGTACTTC	CASSYSLGGQETQYF	.	TRBV6-5	TRBJ2-5	.
TGTGCCAGCAGCTCAGGACAGGGAGACTATGGCTACACCTTC	CASSSGQGDYGYTF	.	TRBV5-4	TRBJ1-2	TRBD1
TGTGCCAGCATCTTGGCCTTGAACACTGAAGCTTTCTTT	CASILALNTEAFF	.	TRBV6-5	TRBJ1-1	.
TGTGCCAGCAGTACGACAGGGGGCAACTACGAGCAGTACTTC	CASSTTGGNYEQYF	.	TRBV3-1/TRBV3-2	TRBJ2-7	TRBD1
TGTGCCAGCAGTACCGTAGGACAGGGGAACACTGAAGCTTTCTTT	CASSTVGQGNTEAFF	.	TRBV28	TRBJ1-1	TRBD1
TGTGCCAGCAGCTTAGGACAGAATGAGCAGTTCTTC	CASSLGQNEQFF	.	TRBV7-9	TRBJ2-1	.
TGTGCCAGCAGTTTTAAGGCAGGGCTGAATGGCTACACCTTC	CASSFKAGLNGYTF	once	TRBV6-5	TRBJ1-2	.
TGCGCCAGCAGCTTGGGACAGGTCTACGAGCAGTACTTC	CASSLGQVYEQYF	.	TRBV5-1	TRBJ2-7	.
TGTGCCAGCAGTCTAGGACTAGCGGGAGTCATCTCTTCTCGCGAGCAGTACTTC	CASSLGLAGVISSREQYF	.	TRBV28	TRBJ2-7	TRBD2